The 5 T cell receptor beta chains listed next were all sequenced from one sample in a study of T cells expressing NK-cell markers. TCRdb reprocessed the 5' RACE reads and keeps a single row for each CDR3 protein, giving no DNA. The sample data list 400,000 to 500,000 distinct CDR3 sequences. Sequenced: blood T cells: a sorted CD56 or NKG2C T cell subset, CD4+ or CD8+ T cells, or bulk PBMC T cells (not recorded which). The source of these receptors is a woman aged 18 to 75 in good health.

This chain's CDR3 is CAIAGLADADTQYF. The V call is TRBV30, the J call TRBJ2-3; TCRdb's D call, TRBD2, is unchecked because there is no DNA. The CDR3 is made up of 14 amino acids. CDR1 and CDR2 from the germline V gene are GTSNPN and SVGIG (reference sequence). Looking up the rest from reference TRBV30 and TRBJ2-3 gives the full variable domain: SQTIHQWPATLVQPVGSPLSLECTVEGTSNPNLYWYRQAAGRGLQLLFYSVGIGQISSEVPQNLSASRPQDRQFILSSKKLLLSDSGFYLCAIAGLADADTQYFGPGTRLTVL.

V is TRBV7-2 and J is TRBJ2-7. Germline CDR1 reads SGHTA; CDR2 reads FQGNSA. The CDR3 is 17 amino acids. The CDR3 is CASSLYIPFARTYEQYF. The full variable domain, with the rest looked up from reference TRBV7-2 and TRBJ2-7, is GAGVSQSPSNKVTEKGKDVELRCDPISGHTALYWYRQSLGQGLEFLIYFQGNSAPDKSGLPSDRFSAERTGGSVSTLTIQRTQQEDSAVYLCASSLYIPFARTYEQYFGPGTRLTVT.

This chain uses TRBV15 with TRBJ1-2; TCRdb outputs TRBD1, but without DNA this stays unchecked. CDR3 length equals 17 residues. Germline CDR1 reads LNHNV; CDR2 reads YYDKDF (reference sequence). The CDR3 loop is CATSSKQGSRVNYGYTF. The variable domain in full, with the rest retrieved from reference TRBV15 and TRBJ1-2, is DAMVIQNPRYQVTQFGKPVTLSCSQTLNHNVMYWYQQKSSQAPKLLFHYYDKDFNNEADTPDNFQSRRPNTSFCFLDIRSPGLGDTAMYLCATSSKQGSRVNYGYTFGSGTRLTVV.

The rearrangement links TRBV11-2 to TRBJ2-6; TCRdb lists TRBD1, though no DNA is available to test this call. This CDR3 contains 18 residues. The germline gives CDR1 SGHAT, CDR2 FQNNGV. The CDR3 here is CASSLVTGGLSGANVLTF.

V and J are TRBV19 and TRBJ2-2; the TRBD1 assignment by TCRdb is unverifiable without DNA. The CDR3 runs 16 residues. Germline V gene sequence: CDR1 LNHDA, CDR2 SQIVND (reference sequence). This CDR3 is CASTLKVGGFIGELFF.